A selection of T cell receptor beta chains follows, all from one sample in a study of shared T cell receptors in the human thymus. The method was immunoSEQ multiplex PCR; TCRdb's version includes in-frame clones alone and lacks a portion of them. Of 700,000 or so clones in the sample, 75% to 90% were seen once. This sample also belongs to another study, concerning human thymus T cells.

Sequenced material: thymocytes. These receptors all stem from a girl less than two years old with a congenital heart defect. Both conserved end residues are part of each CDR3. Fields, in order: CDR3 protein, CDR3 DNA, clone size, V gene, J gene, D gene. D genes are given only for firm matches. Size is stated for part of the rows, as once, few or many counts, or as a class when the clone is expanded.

CDR3 protein: CASNPSPNYGYTF
CDR3 DNA: TGTGCCAGCAATCCGTCCCCTAACTATGGCTACACCTTC
clone size: NA
V gene: TRBV6-1
J gene: TRBJ1-2
D gene: NA

CDR3 protein: CASSPRGTGTYEQYF
CDR3 DNA: TGCGCCAGCAGCCCTCGGGGGACAGGGACCTACGAGCAGTACTTC
clone size: NA
V gene: TRBV5-1
J gene: TRBJ2-7
D gene: TRBD1

CDR3 protein: CASSVEAYLFYGYTF
CDR3 DNA: TGTGCCAGCAGTGTAGAAGCTTATCTCTTCTATGGCTACACCTTC
clone size: NA
V gene: TRBV5-6
J gene: TRBJ1-2
D gene: NA

CDR3 protein: CAIKQGRGTDTQYF
CDR3 DNA: TGTGCCATCAAACAGGGTCGGGGCACAGATACGCAGTATTTT
clone size: NA
V gene: TRBV18
J gene: TRBJ2-3
D gene: NA

CDR3 protein: CASSFRTGGNNEQFF
CDR3 DNA: TGTGCCAGCAGCTTTCGGACAGGGGGGAACAATGAGCAGTTCTTC
clone size: NA
V gene: TRBV7-2
J gene: TRBJ2-1
D gene: TRBD1

CDR3 protein: CASSRTGDGYTF
CDR3 DNA: TGTGCCAGCAGCCGGACAGGGGATGGCTACACCTTC
clone size: NA
V gene: TRBV5-8
J gene: TRBJ1-2
D gene: TRBD1

CDR3 protein: CASSAGGQHPEAFF
CDR3 DNA: TGTGCCAGCAGCGCGGGGGGGCAGCACCCTGAAGCTTTCTTT
clone size: NA
V gene: TRBV9
J gene: TRBJ1-1
D gene: NA

CDR3 protein: CASSFWGGWFRLNTDTQYF
CDR3 DNA: TGTGCCAGCAGCTTCTGGGGGGGCTGGTTCCGACTCAACACAGATACGCAGTATTTT
clone size: NA
V gene: TRBV5-4
J gene: TRBJ2-3
D gene: NA

CDR3 protein: CASSLRQGLNYGYTF
CDR3 DNA: TGTGCCAGCAGCTTACGTCAGGGGCTTAACTATGGCTACACCTTC
clone size: NA
V gene: TRBV7-6
J gene: TRBJ1-2
D gene: NA

CDR3 protein: CASSLDWALLRGGYTF
CDR3 DNA: TGTGCCAGCAGCTTAGATTGGGCCCTCCTTAGAGGGGGCTACACCTTC
clone size: NA
V gene: TRBV7-9
J gene: TRBJ1-2
D gene: NA

CDR3 protein: CASSGRQGGVEANVLTF
CDR3 DNA: TGTGCCAGCAGCGGGCGCCAAGGAGGGGTGGAGGCCAACGTCCTGACTTTC
clone size: NA
V gene: TRBV28
J gene: TRBJ2-6
D gene: NA

CDR3 protein: CASGLGQGENQPQHF
CDR3 DNA: TGTGCTAGTGGACTCGGACAGGGTGAGAATCAGCCCCAGCATTTT
clone size: NA
V gene: TRBV12-5
J gene: TRBJ1-5
D gene: TRBD1

CDR3 protein: CSVGGDSPNTEAFF
CDR3 DNA: TGCAGCGTTGGGGGCGACAGTCCAAACACTGAAGCTTTCTTT
clone size: NA
V gene: TRBV29-1
J gene: TRBJ1-1
D gene: NA

CDR3 protein: CASSPPNDLAGSQETQYF
CDR3 DNA: TGTGCCAGCTCACCACCCAACGACCTAGCGGGGAGTCAAGAGACCCAGTACTTC
clone size: once
V gene: TRBV18
J gene: TRBJ2-5
D gene: TRBD2

CDR3 protein: CASSALRCETQYF
CDR3 DNA: TGTGCCAGCAGTGCCCTCCGGTGCGAGACCCAGTACTTC
clone size: once
V gene: TRBV25-1
J gene: TRBJ2-5
D gene: NA

CDR3 protein: CASSHVAERWGQGAHSYGYTF
CDR3 DNA: TGCGCCAGCAGCCATGTCGCTGAAAGGTGGGGACAGGGGGCGCATTCCTATGGCTACACCTTC
clone size: NA
V gene: TRBV4-1
J gene: TRBJ1-2
D gene: TRBD1

CDR3 protein: CAWSPREGLSNQPQHF
CDR3 DNA: TGTGCCTGGAGTCCTAGGGAGGGGCTAAGCAATCAGCCCCAGCATTTT
clone size: few
V gene: TRBV30
J gene: TRBJ1-5
D gene: NA

CDR3 protein: CASSLSGTGDTGELFF
CDR3 DNA: TGTGCCAGCAGTTTATCCGGGACAGGGGACACCGGGGAGCTGTTTTTT
clone size: NA
V gene: TRBV27
J gene: TRBJ2-2
D gene: TRBD1

CDR3 protein: CASSDGTSGFDEQFF
CDR3 DNA: TGTGCCAGCAGCGACGGGACTAGCGGGTTCGATGAGCAGTTCTTC
clone size: NA
V gene: TRBV5-6
J gene: TRBJ2-1
D gene: TRBD2

CDR3 protein: CASSLRQGAVDTEAFF
CDR3 DNA: TGTGCCAGCAGCCTCCGACAGGGGGCGGTGGACACTGAAGCTTTCTTT
clone size: NA
V gene: TRBV9
J gene: TRBJ1-1
D gene: TRBD1

CDR3 protein: CASSLATGNTGELFF
CDR3 DNA: TGTGCCAGCAGCTTAGCGACGGGGAACACCGGGGAGCTGTTTTTT
clone size: NA
V gene: TRBV7-9
J gene: TRBJ2-2
D gene: NA

CDR3 protein: CASSPGTGRNQPQHF
CDR3 DNA: TGTGCCAGCTCACCCGGGACAGGGAGGAATCAGCCCCAGCATTTT
clone size: NA
V gene: TRBV18
J gene: TRBJ1-5
D gene: TRBD1

CDR3 protein: CASSQDEWGRETQYF
CDR3 DNA: TGCGCCAGCAGCCAAGATGAATGGGGGCGGGAGACCCAGTACTTC
clone size: NA
V gene: TRBV4-1
J gene: TRBJ2-5
D gene: NA

CDR3 protein: CASSTRGGRNEQFF
CDR3 DNA: TGTGCCAGCAGCACACGGGGGGGCCGCAATGAGCAGTTCTTC
clone size: NA
V gene: TRBV9
J gene: TRBJ2-1
D gene: TRBD2

CDR3 protein: CASSLYRGTNYEQYF
CDR3 DNA: TGTGCCAGCAGTTTATACAGGGGGACCAACTACGAGCAGTACTTC
clone size: NA
V gene: TRBV27
J gene: TRBJ2-7
D gene: TRBD1

CDR3 protein: CASSPTGTGDYGYTF
CDR3 DNA: TGTGCCAGCAGCCCGACCGGGACAGGGGACTATGGCTACACCTTC
clone size: NA
V gene: TRBV7-3
J gene: TRBJ1-2
D gene: TRBD1

CDR3 protein: CASRQGVDSKETQYF
CDR3 DNA: TGTGCCAGCAGACAGGGTGTAGATAGTAAAGAGACCCAGTACTTC
clone size: NA
V gene: TRBV6-1
J gene: TRBJ2-5
D gene: NA

CDR3 protein: CARNRGPNQPQHF
CDR3 DNA: TGTGCCAGAAACAGGGGGCCCAATCAGCCCCAGCATTTT
clone size: NA
V gene: TRBV6-7
J gene: TRBJ1-5
D gene: TRBD1

CDR3 protein: CASSQGGRSFNYGYTF
CDR3 DNA: TGTGCCAGCAGCCAAGGGGGCCGGAGTTTTAACTATGGCTACACCTTC
clone size: once
V gene: TRBV14
J gene: TRBJ1-2
D gene: NA

CDR3 protein: CASSPRDGLFNEKLFF
CDR3 DNA: TGTGCCAGCTCACCGCGGGACGGACTCTTTAATGAAAAACTGTTTTTT
clone size: NA
V gene: TRBV18
J gene: TRBJ1-4
D gene: NA

CDR3 protein: CASSPKQGGDAEAFF
CDR3 DNA: TGTGCCAGCTCACCTAAACAGGGAGGGGACGCTGAAGCTTTCTTT
clone size: NA
V gene: TRBV18
J gene: TRBJ1-1
D gene: NA

CDR3 protein: CASSYTGQSDNEQFF
CDR3 DNA: TGTGCCAGCAGTTACACAGGGCAGAGTGACAATGAGCAGTTCTTC
clone size: NA
V gene: TRBV6-6
J gene: TRBJ2-1
D gene: NA

CDR3 protein: CAISGSKDRGCTYEQYF
CDR3 DNA: TGTGCCATCAGTGGTTCTAAGGACAGGGGGTGCACCTACGAGCAGTACTTC
clone size: NA
V gene: TRBV10-3
J gene: TRBJ2-7
D gene: TRBD1

CDR3 protein: CASSQGSYNEQFF
CDR3 DNA: TGCGCCAGCAGCCAGGGATCCTACAATGAGCAGTTCTTC
clone size: NA
V gene: TRBV5-1
J gene: TRBJ2-1
D gene: NA

CDR3 protein: CASSLELANTGELFF
CDR3 DNA: TGTGCCAGCTCCCTGGAACTAGCGAACACCGGGGAGCTGTTTTTT
clone size: NA
V gene: TRBV18
J gene: TRBJ2-2
D gene: NA

CDR3 protein: CANPRRCGGGVNQETQYF
CDR3 DNA: TGCGCCAACCCGAGGAGATGTGGCGGGGGTGTAAACCAAGAGACCCAGTACTTC
clone size: NA
V gene: TRBV4-1
J gene: TRBJ2-5
D gene: TRBD2

CDR3 protein: CASSLLRQGLNQETQYF
CDR3 DNA: TGTGCCAGCAGTTTACTTAGACAGGGGCTAAACCAAGAGACCCAGTACTTC
clone size: NA
V gene: TRBV28
J gene: TRBJ2-5
D gene: TRBD1

CDR3 protein: CASSLGRWAEFYGYTF
CDR3 DNA: TGTGCCAGCAGCCTGGGGAGATGGGCGGAGTTCTATGGCTACACCTTC
clone size: once
V gene: TRBV7-6
J gene: TRBJ1-2
D gene: NA

CDR3 protein: CASSGQGNYGYTF
CDR3 DNA: TGTGCCAGCAGCGGACAGGGGAACTATGGCTACACCTTC
clone size: once
V gene: TRBV5-4
J gene: TRBJ1-2
D gene: TRBD1

CDR3 protein: CATTVGAGCAYNEQFF
CDR3 DNA: TGTGCCACCACGGTGGGGGCAGGGTGTGCCTACAATGAGCAGTTCTTC
clone size: NA
V gene: TRBV15
J gene: TRBJ2-1
D gene: NA

CDR3 protein: CASSHSSDRVTEAFF
CDR3 DNA: TGCGCCAGCAGCCACTCATCGGACAGGGTCACTGAAGCTTTCTTT
clone size: NA
V gene: TRBV4-1
J gene: TRBJ1-1
D gene: TRBD1

CDR3 protein: CASSHLQRGETYNEQFF
CDR3 DNA: TGCGCCAGCAGCCACCTACAGCGGGGGGAAACCTACAATGAGCAGTTCTTC
clone size: NA
V gene: TRBV5-1
J gene: TRBJ2-1
D gene: TRBD2

CDR3 protein: CASSQGPVGAVRGYTF
CDR3 DNA: TGCGCCAGCAGCCAGGGGCCTGTTGGGGCCGTTCGGGGCTACACCTTC
clone size: NA
V gene: TRBV4-3
J gene: TRBJ1-2
D gene: NA

CDR3 protein: CASSPRGDHVYEQYF
CDR3 DNA: TGTGCCAGCTCACCCAGAGGTGACCACGTCTACGAGCAGTACTTC
clone size: NA
V gene: TRBV18
J gene: TRBJ2-7
D gene: NA

CDR3 protein: CASSLREGRRDEQFF
CDR3 DNA: TGCGCCAGCAGCCTGAGGGAGGGGCGCAGGGATGAGCAGTTCTTC
clone size: NA
V gene: TRBV4-1
J gene: TRBJ2-1
D gene: TRBD2

CDR3 protein: CASSSGTGNYGYTF
CDR3 DNA: TGTGCCAGCAGCTCTGGTACAGGCAACTATGGCTACACCTTC
clone size: NA
V gene: TRBV5-4
J gene: TRBJ1-2
D gene: NA

CDR3 protein: CASSPYREPQRGGYTF
CDR3 DNA: TGCGCCAGCAGCCCCTACCGGGAGCCCCAGAGGGGTGGCTACACCTTC
clone size: few
V gene: TRBV4-1
J gene: TRBJ1-2
D gene: NA

CDR3 protein: CSVEMGQPGVYEQYF
CDR3 DNA: TGCAGCGTTGAAATGGGACAGCCTGGTGTTTACGAGCAGTACTTC
clone size: NA
V gene: TRBV29-1
J gene: TRBJ2-7
D gene: TRBD1

CDR3 protein: CATSRDYRVGQETQYF
CDR3 DNA: TGTGCCACCAGCAGAGATTACAGGGTAGGACAAGAGACCCAGTACTTC
clone size: few
V gene: TRBV15
J gene: TRBJ2-5
D gene: NA

CDR3 protein: CASSITGVSPLHF
CDR3 DNA: TGTGCCAGCAGCATAACAGGGGTTTCACCCCTCCACTTT
clone size: NA
V gene: TRBV6-5
J gene: TRBJ1-6
D gene: TRBD1

CDR3 protein: CASGLVNDRVQETQYF
CDR3 DNA: TGTGCTAGTGGTTTGGTAAACGACAGGGTCCAAGAGACCCAGTACTTC
clone size: NA
V gene: TRBV12-5
J gene: TRBJ2-5
D gene: TRBD1

CDR3 protein: CASSHPRQEKNYGYTF
CDR3 DNA: TGTGCCAGCAGCCATCCACGACAGGAGAAAAACTATGGCTACACCTTC
clone size: NA
V gene: TRBV5-8
J gene: TRBJ1-2
D gene: NA

CDR3 protein: CASSKGPRDGSYNSPLHF
CDR3 DNA: TGTGCCAGCAGCAAAGGTCCCAGGGATGGTTCCTATAATTCACCCCTCCACTTT
clone size: NA
V gene: TRBV21-1
J gene: TRBJ1-6
D gene: NA

CDR3 protein: CASSFTGGPLTQYF
CDR3 DNA: TGTGCCAGCAGCTTTACGGGAGGCCCCCTTACGCAGTATTTT
clone size: NA
V gene: TRBV7-2
J gene: TRBJ2-3
D gene: TRBD2

CDR3 protein: CASSSDGLVGTSSWYEQYF
CDR3 DNA: TGTGCCAGCAGCTCAGACGGGCTGGTTGGGACTAGCTCCTGGTACGAGCAGTACTTC
clone size: NA
V gene: TRBV7-9
J gene: TRBJ2-7
D gene: TRBD2

CDR3 protein: CAWSPSGQGEETQYF
CDR3 DNA: TGTGCCTGGAGTCCTTCCGGACAGGGGGAAGAGACCCAGTACTTC
clone size: NA
V gene: TRBV30
J gene: TRBJ2-5
D gene: TRBD1

CDR3 protein: CASSLRGNTEAFF
CDR3 DNA: TGTGCCAGCAGCTTGCGGGGTAACACTGAAGCTTTCTTT
clone size: NA
V gene: TRBV5-5
J gene: TRBJ1-1
D gene: NA